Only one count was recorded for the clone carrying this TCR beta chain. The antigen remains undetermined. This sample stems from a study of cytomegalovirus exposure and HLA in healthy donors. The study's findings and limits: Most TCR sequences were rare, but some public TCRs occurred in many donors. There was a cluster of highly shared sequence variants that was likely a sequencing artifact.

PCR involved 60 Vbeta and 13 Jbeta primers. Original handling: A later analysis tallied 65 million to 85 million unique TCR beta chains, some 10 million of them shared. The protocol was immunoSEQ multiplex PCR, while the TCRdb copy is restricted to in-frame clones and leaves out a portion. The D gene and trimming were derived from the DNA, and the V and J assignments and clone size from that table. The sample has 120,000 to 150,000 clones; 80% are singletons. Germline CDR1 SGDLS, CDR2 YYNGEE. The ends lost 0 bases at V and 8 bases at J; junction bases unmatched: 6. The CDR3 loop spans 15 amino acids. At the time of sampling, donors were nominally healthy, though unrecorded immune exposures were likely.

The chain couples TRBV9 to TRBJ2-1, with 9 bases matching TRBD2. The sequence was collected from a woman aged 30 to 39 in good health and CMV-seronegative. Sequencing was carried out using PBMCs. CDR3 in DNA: TGTGCCAGCAGCGTAGGGGGGACTAGCAGGTATGAGCAGTTCTTC. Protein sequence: CASSVGGTSRYEQFF.